This T cell receptor (beta chain) was found in a study of CD8+CD57+ T cells in acquired aplastic anemia. Study-wide background: Across the sorted CD4+ and CD8+ cells, DNA amounts averaged approximately 3 ug.

This clonotype was counted ten times or more. The antigen remains undetermined. Study-wide points: There were over 25 CD8+ CDR3 sequences that occurred in both patients and controls.

The CDR3 contains 17 residues. After removal of 1 base from V and 5 bases from J, the junction contained 10 bases not matched to a gene. Looked up from germline, CDR1 is LGHNA and CDR2 is YNFKEQ. Selection for sequencing was limited to patients who had shown CD8+CD57+ cell expansion by flow cytometry. Diagnosis of severe acquired aplastic anemia applied to all patients. At the time of blood sampling, patients had not yet received any therapy. TCR beta VDJ and CDR3 profiles were obtained from a genomic DNA template. Each CDR3 protein is one row after TCRdb ran MiXCR on the reads. Of over 250,000 distinct CDR3 sequences listed, under 65% are singletons.

The chain combines TRBV4-2 with TRBJ2-5; the match to TRBD2 covers 10 bases. The TCR sequence derives from a human donor with aplastic anemia. Material: sorted CD4+, CD8+, or CD8+CD57+ T cells (not recorded which) from PBMCs. The CDR3 bases are TGTGCCAGCAGCCAAGGTGGAGGAGCGGGAGGGGCGGAGACCCAGTACTTC. Amino acids: CASSQGGGAGGAETQYF.